This T cell receptor beta chain was documented in a study of regulatory T cells in long-lasting Graves disease (dated by TCRdb to the early 2020s). Study-wide context: Patients with newly diagnosed Graves' disease had been on antithyroid drugs for under 3 months. This study used TCR sequencing and RNA sequencing of peripheral blood to compare persistent Graves' disease patients against newly diagnosed Graves' disease patients. The study was registered as a clinical trial and conducted in China. A total of 35 or so samples were covered by TCR sequencing, comprising 13 persistent and around 20 newly diagnosed Graves' disease patients. What the research found in general, with its limitations: A larger number of public clonotypes was shared among persistent patients (around 3,000) than among newly diagnosed patients (approximately 1,000). Because the primary lesion, thyroid tissue, could not be accessed, the study looked at peripheral blood alone. Lower TCR Shannon entropy and fewer highly expanded clones were observed in persistent Graves' disease patients than in newly diagnosed patients, which suggested clonal expansion. Preferential use of TRBV28, TRBJ1-2 and TRBJ2-5 was observed in persistent disease, whereas TRBV20-1 and TRBJ2-1 were favored in newly diagnosed disease. The authors acknowledged the small sample size as a limitation that may reduce accuracy. Only the TCR beta chain was sequenced and analyzed.

This clonotype was picked up many times. The specificity of this receptor is unknown. No per-base quality is available; no much larger clone lies one base away. The CDR3 contains 14 residues, cysteine and phenylalanine counted. The retained sequence is limited to the CDR3, 42 bases, with the frame set at the first base. Relative to germline, V is 5 bases shorter and J is 5 bases shorter, with 15 bases between their ends. Looking up the germline V gene (reference sequence) yields CDR1 SEHNR and CDR2 FQNEAQ. Libraries were made using multiplex PCR. The sequencer listed for this sample is Illumina HiSeq 4000. iRepertoire HTBI primers and Arm-PCR amplification of CDR3 regions were used to construct TCR beta libraries. Before sequencing, the PCR products went through gel purification. Turning to the authors' computational methods: A total of fewer than 70 TRBV and 14 TRBJ segments were identified across samples and were used for gene usage analysis of CDR3 amino acid clonotypes. COPE and FqMerger were used to merge filtered high-quality paired reads into contigs. Contigs were aligned with BLAST to IMGT TRBV, TRBD and TRBJ reference genes, and CDR3 was defined per IMGT. Highly expanded clones were defined as clonotypes with a frequency above 0.1%. Shannon entropy served as the measure of repertoire diversity, while the Gini coefficient captured V-J evenness. Clonotypes shared by more than one individual were considered public. TCRdb reanalyzed the raw reads on its own, using fastp at Q25 for trimming and MiXCR for clone calling, and kept in-frame beta chains. Rows merge per CDR3 protein into single entries with the most common DNA and genes. It is TCRdb's table, rather than the study itself, that gives the V and J calls and clone size. The sample table lists some 500,000 distinct CDR3 sequences, approximately 15% of them with a count of one. Roughly 10% of the sample goes to the ten largest clones.

In the paper's terms, the time point label means: newly diagnosed GD, antithyroid drugs for less than 3 months. For both TCR sequencing and RNA sequencing, RNA was extracted from PBMCs in TRIzol. The diagnosis of Graves' disease followed American Thyroid Association guidelines. Recruitment of patients was carried out at an endocrinology department in Xi'an, China. From each patient, around 8.3 milliliters of peripheral blood was collected into an EDTA anticoagulant tube. PBMCs were isolated by Ficoll Paque Plus density gradient separation without further T cell sorting. An Agilent 2100 Bioanalyzer and agarose gel were used to check RNA quality, and a NanoDrop 2000 was used to measure RNA concentration. The sample was also reused in another study, on T cells in Graves' hyperthyroidism and ophthalmopathy. As that second paper reports: Graves' hyperthyroidism was defined as stable when no progression to ophthalmopathy occurred over 18 months of follow-up. Hyperthyroidism patients were aged 18 to 65 years and newly diagnosed, with disease duration of less than 2 months. Any patient with an uncontrolled infection, another autoimmune disease, pregnancy or lactation was excluded. Diagnoses were established on the basis of clinical symptoms, serum thyroxine and TRAb, thyroid ultrasound, and orbital computed tomography. The first round of RT-PCR for the TCR CDR3 was performed with the HTBI primer set and the Qiagen OneStep RT-PCR kit. Most expanded thyroid clonotypes (frequency above 0.001) were also found in blood, which suggests that blood repertoires may mirror thyroid immune responses. In cross-validation, a model built on a 13 V-J signature told ophthalmopathy apart from stable hyperthyroidism with approximately 90% sensitivity and roughly 83% specificity, and in testing the same model reached 80%/75%. In validation, the model predicted progression to ophthalmopathy with 60% to 71% sensitivity and 72% to 75% specificity, a median of roughly seven months before onset. To identify distinguishing TCR V-J signatures, a discovery cohort of roughly 100 patients was used, comprising some 45 with Graves' ophthalmopathy and around 60 with stable Graves' hyperthyroidism. Prospective prediction of ophthalmopathy was tested in an independent validation cohort consisting of fewer than 20 hyperthyroidism patients and approximately 16 patients who later progressed to ophthalmopathy. The roughly 91 discovery patients were randomly split 7:3 into training and test sets. Thyroid tissue and blood T-cell repertoires from roughly six Graves' hyperthyroidism patients were also compared in the study. Following sampling, methimazole starting at 30 mg daily was given to hyperthyroidism patients, and high-dose intravenous methylprednisolone was given to ophthalmopathy patients. The libraries were constructed in a second round of multiplex PCR and then size-selected and purified. Paired-end sequencing of the libraries was performed with 100 bp reads on an Illumina HiSeq2000. Raw data were processed with SOAPnuke, discarding reads with adapters, uncalled bases, mean Phred below 15, or no exact constant-primer or identifier match. High-quality paired reads were merged using COPE v1.2.5, and each unique nucleotide sequence was defined as a clonotype. MiTCR v1.1 was used to align the clonotypes against IMGT TRBV, TRBD and TRBJ reference segments. The analysis was restricted to V-J combinations with a frequency above 0.0001, which together covered 99.2% of the repertoires. A TCS score was defined as the ratio between F50 (clonal expansion) and ExV (chaos), using BLOSUM62-based TCRdist between CDR3 peptides within each V-J. Welch's t-statistics and random forest reduced 500 to 650 V-J features to under 15, which were used in a naive Bayes classifier (R e1071). No statistical method was used to set the sample size in advance, and investigators knew the group allocation. The paper describes TCR Vbeta CDR3 sequencing of 140 or so peripheral blood samples, made up of approximately 40 ophthalmopathy patients, over 70 hyperthyroidism patients and 17 progressor patients.

The TCR sequence derives from a man aged 25-40 years with Graves disease. Donor details come from another sample of the same person, matched by shared clones. This specimen consisted of peripheral blood mononuclear cells (PBMCs), obtained at new diagnosis, from a patient treated with antithyroid drugs. Recombination connected TRBV7-9 to TRBJ2-5, with an unclear D gene assignment. Here is the DNA: TGTGCCAGCAGCCAAGAGGTCCTAGGGGAGACCCAGTACTTC. Translation gives CASSQEVLGETQYF.